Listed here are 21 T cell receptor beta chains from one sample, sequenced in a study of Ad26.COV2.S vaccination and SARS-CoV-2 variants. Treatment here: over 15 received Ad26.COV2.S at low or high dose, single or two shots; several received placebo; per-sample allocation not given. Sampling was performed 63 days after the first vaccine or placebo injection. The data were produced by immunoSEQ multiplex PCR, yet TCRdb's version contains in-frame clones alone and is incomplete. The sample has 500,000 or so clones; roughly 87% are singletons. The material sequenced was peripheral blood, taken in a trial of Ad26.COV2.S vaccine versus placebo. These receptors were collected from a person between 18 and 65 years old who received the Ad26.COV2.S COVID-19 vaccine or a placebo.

The CDR3 loop is CSGLGLSYEQYF. CDR3 DNA sequence: TGCAGCGGGTTGGGGCTCTCCTACGAGCAGTACTTC. The rearrangement links TRBV29-1 to TRBJ2-7; the D gene is possibly TRBD1 (5 bases). V was cut by 7 bases and J by 0 bases, with 10 bases left in between. CDR1 is SQVTM, CDR2 ANQGSEA, per germline. The CDR3 length is 12 residues.

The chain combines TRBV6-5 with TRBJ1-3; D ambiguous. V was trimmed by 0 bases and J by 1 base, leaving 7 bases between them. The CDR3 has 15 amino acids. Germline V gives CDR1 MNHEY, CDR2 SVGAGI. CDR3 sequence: CASSYSRLSGNTIYF. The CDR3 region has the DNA TGTGCCAGCAGTTACTCGAGGCTGTCTGGAAACACCATATATTTT.

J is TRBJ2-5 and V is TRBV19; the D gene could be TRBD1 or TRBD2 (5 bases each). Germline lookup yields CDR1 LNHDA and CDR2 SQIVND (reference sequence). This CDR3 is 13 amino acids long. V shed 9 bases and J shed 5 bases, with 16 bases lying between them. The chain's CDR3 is CASTPEGRETQYF. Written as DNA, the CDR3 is TGTGCCAGCACCCCCGAGGGGCGGGAGACCCAGTACTTC.

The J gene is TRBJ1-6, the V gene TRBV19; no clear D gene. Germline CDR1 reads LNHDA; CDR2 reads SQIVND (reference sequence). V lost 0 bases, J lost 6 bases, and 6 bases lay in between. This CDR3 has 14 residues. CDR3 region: CASSIDDLNSPLHF. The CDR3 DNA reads TGTGCCAGTAGTATAGATGACCTTAATTCACCCCTCCACTTT.

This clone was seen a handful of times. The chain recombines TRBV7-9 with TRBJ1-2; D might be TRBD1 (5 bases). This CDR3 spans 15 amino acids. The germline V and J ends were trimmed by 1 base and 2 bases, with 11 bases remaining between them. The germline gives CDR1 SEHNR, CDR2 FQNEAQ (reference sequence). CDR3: CASSLEEGLNYGYTF. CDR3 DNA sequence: TGTGCCAGCAGCTTAGAGGAGGGGCTGAACTATGGCTACACCTTC.

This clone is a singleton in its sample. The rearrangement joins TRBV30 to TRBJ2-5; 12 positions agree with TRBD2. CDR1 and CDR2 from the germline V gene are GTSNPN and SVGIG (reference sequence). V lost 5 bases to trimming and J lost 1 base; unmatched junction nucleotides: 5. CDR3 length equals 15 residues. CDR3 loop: CAWGGTSGFQETQYF. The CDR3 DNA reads TGTGCCTGGGGGGGGACTAGCGGGTTCCAAGAGACCCAGTACTTC.

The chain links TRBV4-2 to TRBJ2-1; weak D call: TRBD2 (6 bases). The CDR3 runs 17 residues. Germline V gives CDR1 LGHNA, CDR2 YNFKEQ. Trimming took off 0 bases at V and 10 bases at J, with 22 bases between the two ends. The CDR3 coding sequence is TGTGCCAGCAGCCAAGATTTGCGGGGAGGAACAATGAGCGAGCAGTTCTTC. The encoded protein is CASSQDLRGGTMSEQFF.

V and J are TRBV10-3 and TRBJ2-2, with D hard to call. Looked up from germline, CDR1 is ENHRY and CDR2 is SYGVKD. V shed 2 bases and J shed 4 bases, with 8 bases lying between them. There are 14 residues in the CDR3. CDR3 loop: CAISELTVTGELFF. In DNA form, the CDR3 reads TGTGCCATCAGTGAGCTAACAGTCACCGGGGAGCTGTTTTTT.

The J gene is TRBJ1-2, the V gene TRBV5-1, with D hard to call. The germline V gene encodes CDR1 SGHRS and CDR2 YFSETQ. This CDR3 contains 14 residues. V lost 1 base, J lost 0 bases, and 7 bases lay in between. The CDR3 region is CASSLSPTNYGYTF. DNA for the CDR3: TGCGCCAGCAGCTTGTCCCCCACTAACTATGGCTACACCTTC.

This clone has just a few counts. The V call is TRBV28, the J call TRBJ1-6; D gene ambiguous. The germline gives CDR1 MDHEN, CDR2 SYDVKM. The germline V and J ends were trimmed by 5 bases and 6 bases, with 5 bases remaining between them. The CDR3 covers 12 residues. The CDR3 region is CASSGVNSPLHF. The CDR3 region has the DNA TGTGCCAGCAGTGGGGTTAATTCACCCCTCCACTTT.

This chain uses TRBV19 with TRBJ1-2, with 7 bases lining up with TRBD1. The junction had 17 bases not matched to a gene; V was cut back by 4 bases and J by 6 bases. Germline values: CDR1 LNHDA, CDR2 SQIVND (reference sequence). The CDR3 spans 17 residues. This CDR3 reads CASSTLDRLDRKDGYTF. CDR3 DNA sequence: TGTGCCAGTAGTACTTTGGACAGGCTGGATAGGAAGGATGGCTACACCTTC.

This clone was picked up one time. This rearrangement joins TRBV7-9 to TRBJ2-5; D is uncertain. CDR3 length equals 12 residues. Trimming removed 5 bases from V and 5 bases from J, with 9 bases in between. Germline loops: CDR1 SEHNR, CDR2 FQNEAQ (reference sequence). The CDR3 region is CASSPAWETQYF. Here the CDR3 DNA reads TGTGCCAGCAGCCCAGCTTGGGAGACCCAGTACTTC.

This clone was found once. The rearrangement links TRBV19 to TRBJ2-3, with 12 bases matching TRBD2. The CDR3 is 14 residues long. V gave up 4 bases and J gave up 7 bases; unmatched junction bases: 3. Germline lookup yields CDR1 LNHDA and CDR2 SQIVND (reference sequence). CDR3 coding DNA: TGTGCCAGTAGTACGACTAGCGGGAGTTATACGCAGTATTTT. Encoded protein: CASSTTSGSYTQYF.

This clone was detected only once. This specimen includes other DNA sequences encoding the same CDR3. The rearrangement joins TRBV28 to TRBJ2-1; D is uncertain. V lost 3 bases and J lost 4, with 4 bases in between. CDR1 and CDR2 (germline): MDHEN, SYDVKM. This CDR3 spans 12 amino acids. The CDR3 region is CASSFGYNEQFF. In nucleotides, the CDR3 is TGTGCCAGCAGTTTTGGGTACAATGAGCAGTTCTTC.

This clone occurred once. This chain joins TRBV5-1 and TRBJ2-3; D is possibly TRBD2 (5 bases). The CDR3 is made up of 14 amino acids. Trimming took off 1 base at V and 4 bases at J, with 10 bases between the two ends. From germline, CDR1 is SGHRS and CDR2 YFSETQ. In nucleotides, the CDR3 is TGCGCCAGCAGCTTGCGGGGTCCCGCAGATACGCAGTATTTT. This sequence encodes CASSLRGPADTQYF.

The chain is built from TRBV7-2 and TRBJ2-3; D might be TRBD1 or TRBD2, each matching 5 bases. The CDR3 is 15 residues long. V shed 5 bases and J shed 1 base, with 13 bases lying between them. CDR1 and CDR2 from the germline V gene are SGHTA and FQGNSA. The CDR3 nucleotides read TGTGCCAGCAGCCAAGGGGAGTGGGGCACAGATACGCAGTATTTT. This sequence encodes CASSQGEWGTDTQYF.

The chain's CDR3 is CASSLVGMKVTF. The CDR3 DNA reads as TGTGCCAGCAGTTTGGTTGGTATGAAGGTCACCTTC. V usage is TRBV28 and J usage is TRBJ1-2, with D unclear. The V end lost 3 bases, the J end lost 13 bases, and 15 bases lay between the germline ends. Germline V gene data show CDR1 as MDHEN and CDR2 as SYDVKM. The CDR3 runs 12 residues.

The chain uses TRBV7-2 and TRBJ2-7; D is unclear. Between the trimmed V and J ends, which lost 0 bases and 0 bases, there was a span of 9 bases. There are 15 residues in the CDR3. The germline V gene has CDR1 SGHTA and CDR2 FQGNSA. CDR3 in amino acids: CASSLAHKSSYEQYF. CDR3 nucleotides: TGTGCCAGCAGCTTAGCGCACAAGAGCTCCTACGAGCAGTACTTC.

As DNA, the CDR3 is TGTGCCTGGAGTGGACTAGGTCCCGGGGAGCTGTTTTTT. Encoded protein: CAWSGLGPGELFF. The genes are TRBV30 and TRBJ2-2; maybe TRBD2 (6 bases). CDR1 is GTSNPN, CDR2 SVGIG, per germline (reference sequence). Trimming cost V 1 base and J 6 bases, with 9 bases left between them. The CDR3 covers 13 residues. Full variable domain (missing parts from reference TRBV30 and TRBJ2-2): SQTIHQWPATLVQPVGSPLSLECTVEGTSNPNLYWYRQAAGRGLQLLFYSVGIGQISSEVPQNLSASRPQDRQFILSSKKLLLSDSGFYLCAWSGLGPGELFFGEGSRLTVL.

In DNA, the CDR3 is TGTGCCACCAGGGGGGGAGGCAGCTTGAACACTGAAGCTTTCTTT. It translates to CATRGGGSLNTEAFF. This chain joins TRBV24-1 and TRBJ1-1; maybe TRBD1 (5 bases). This CDR3 region has 15 residues. CDR1 is KGHDR, CDR2 SFDVKD, per germline. The V gene lost 7 bases and the J gene lost 0 bases, with 14 bases spanning the gap.

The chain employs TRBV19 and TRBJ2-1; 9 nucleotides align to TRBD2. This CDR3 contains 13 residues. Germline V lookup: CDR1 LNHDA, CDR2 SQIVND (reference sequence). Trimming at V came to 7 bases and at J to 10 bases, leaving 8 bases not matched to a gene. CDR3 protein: CASNPGLAVEQFF. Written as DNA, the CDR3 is TGTGCCAGTAATCCGGGACTAGCAGTGGAGCAGTTCTTC.